Each of the 24 T cell receptor beta chains below was sequenced from the same sample in a study of beta chain features in type 1 diabetes. The study reverse transcribed the entire isolated RNA, so it sequenced expressed TCRB transcripts. Clones were read by immunoSEQ multiplex PCR, and TCRdb kept only the in-frame ones, dropping some. The data hold hundreds of thousands of clones, with roughly 15% observed a single time. Material for sequencing was naive CD4+ T cells from blood. Receptor source: a woman aged 18-29 years in good health.

The chain has TRBV7-2 and TRBJ2-3; 9 bases line up with TRBD2. The length of the CDR3 is 19 residues. The V and J ends lost 1 base and 10 bases, in that order; junction bases with no gene match: 21. Germline values: CDR1 SGHTA, CDR2 FQGNSA. DNA of the CDR3: TGTGCCAGCAGCTTAGGCCCCTCCGGGGCGGGAGGGGATGTAAGGGCGCAGTATTTT. This sequence encodes CASSLGPSGAGGDVRAQYF.

The V and J genes are TRBV5-6 and TRBJ2-1; TRBD2 aligns across 8 bases. The CDR3 runs to 15 residues. V was clipped by 0 bases and J by 10 bases; unmatched bases: 9. The V gene's germline CDR1 is SGHDT and CDR2 YYEEEE. The chain's CDR3 is CASSLVGTSVVEQFF. The CDR3 DNA reads as TGTGCCAGCAGCTTGGTGGGGACTAGTGTTGTGGAGCAGTTCTTC.

This CDR3 is CASSIAGGRDTQYF. The CDR3 nucleotides are TGTGCCAGTAGTATAGCGGGAGGACGGGATACGCAGTATTTT. This sequence joins TRBV19 and TRBJ2-3, with 7 positions matching TRBD2. CDR3 length equals 14 residues. The germline CDR1 and CDR2 sequences are LNHDA and SQIVND (reference sequence). Trimming cost V 1 base and J 6 bases; bases outside gene matches: 4.

This clone was seen more than once but under ten times. The V and J genes are TRBV18 and TRBJ2-7; D uncertain. Trimming stripped 2 bases from V and 3 bases from J, with 8 bases between. The V gene's germline CDR1 is KGHSH and CDR2 LQKENI. The CDR3 has 13 amino acids. The CDR3: CASSPASVYEQYF. The CDR3 coding sequence is TGTGCCAGCTCACCAGCCAGTGTCTACGAGCAGTACTTC.

This clone has just one count. The chain recombines TRBV5-1 with TRBJ2-7; 11 nucleotides line up with TRBD1. CDR3 length: 14 amino acids. With 5 bases clipped from V and 5 bases from J, the junction kept 6 bases outside the gene matches. Germline V lookup: CDR1 SGHRS, CDR2 YFSETQ. The CDR3 sequence is CASREGTGGDEQYF. DNA for the CDR3: TGCGCCAGCAGAGAGGGGACAGGGGGAGACGAGCAGTACTTC.

This clone was observed a few times. This chain connects TRBV5-4 to TRBJ1-2; 7 bases map to TRBD1. Per the germline V gene, CDR1 is SGHNT and CDR2 is YYREEE (reference sequence). This CDR3 spans 14 amino acids. With 3 bases clipped from V and 1 base from J, the junction kept 3 bases outside the gene matches. CDR3 sequence reads: CASSSDRNNYGYTF. The CDR3, as DNA: TGTGCCAGCAGCTCGGACAGGAATAACTATGGCTACACCTTC.

This clone was observed a few times. V and J are TRBV11-2 and TRBJ2-2; D remains unclear. CDR3 length equals 12 residues. In germline, CDR1 is SGHAT, CDR2 FQNNGV. The V and J ends lost 1 base and 7 bases respectively, with 4 bases between them. The DNA of the CDR3 is TGTGCCAGCAGCTTAGTACACGGGGAGCTGTTTTTT. Translated: CASSLVHGELFF.

The chain uses TRBV29-1 and TRBJ2-7; D is uncertain. Per germline, CDR1 SQVTM and CDR2 ANQGSEA. Trimming stripped 6 bases from V and 3 bases from J, with 18 bases between. The CDR3 loop spans 14 amino acids. The CDR3: CSVGDNHGFYEQYF. The CDR3 DNA reads as TGCAGCGTGGGTGACAACCACGGATTCTACGAGCAGTACTTC.

The rearrangement links TRBV28 to TRBJ2-3, with D possibly being TRBD1 (5 bases). Trimming removed 6 bases at V and 2 bases at J, with 15 bases between. The CDR3 runs to 15 residues. CDR1 and CDR2 from the germline V gene are MDHEN and SYDVKM. CDR3: CASSPIDSPTDTQYF. In DNA form, the CDR3 reads TGTGCCAGCAGCCCGATTGACAGCCCCACAGATACGCAGTATTTT. The full variable domain, in which reference TRBV28 and TRBJ2-3 provide the parts outside the CDR3, is DVKVTQSSRYLVKRTGEKVFLECVQDMDHENMFWYRQDPGLGLRLIYFSYDVKMKEKGDIPEGYSVSREKKERFSLILESASTNQTSMYLCASSPIDSPTDTQYFGPGTRLTVL.

This chain uses TRBV7-3 with TRBJ2-3; possible D gene TRBD2, 6 bases. The V gene lost 3 bases and the J gene lost 0 bases, with 7 bases spanning the gap. The CDR3 contains 14 residues. Germline CDR1 SGHTA, CDR2 FQGTGA. This CDR3 reads CASSFGTSTDTQYF. The CDR3 DNA reads TGTGCCAGCAGCTTTGGGACTAGCACAGATACGCAGTATTTT.

This clone appeared a few times. V usage is TRBV2 and J usage is TRBJ1-6, with 8 bases lining up with TRBD1. With V trimmed by 6 bases and J by 5 bases, 6 bases remained unmatched. The CDR3 runs to 15 residues. CDR1 and CDR2 from the germline V gene are SNHLY and FYNNEI. The CDR3 nucleotides are TGTGCCAGCAGCGCCGACAGGGGCCATAATTCACCCCTCCACTTT. This gives the protein CASSADRGHNSPLHF.

J is TRBJ1-1 and V is TRBV5-6; 8 bases fit TRBD1. V was clipped by 2 bases and J by 11 bases; unmatched bases: 14. Germline loops: CDR1 SGHDT, CDR2 YYEEEE. The CDR3 has 15 residues. Here the CDR3 DNA reads TGTGCCAGCAGCTTAGACCCAGGGGGCGGCCGTTTTGCTTTCTTT. Protein sequence: CASSLDPGGGRFAFF.

This clone was seen more than once but under ten times. V is TRBV28 and J is TRBJ1-2; D not resolved. Germline CDR1 reads MDHEN; CDR2 reads SYDVKM. V lost 8 bases and J 6 bases, leaving 13 bases between the germline ends. This CDR3 region has 12 residues. The CDR3 loop reads CASSRSGDGYTF. CDR3 DNA: TGTGCCAGCTCCCGAAGCGGAGATGGCTACACCTTC.

The rearrangement joins TRBV28 to TRBJ2-3; the match to TRBD1 covers 8 bases. The CDR3 spans 16 residues. Trimming at V came to 0 bases and at J to 1 base, leaving 3 bases not matched to a gene. CDR1 is MDHEN, CDR2 SYDVKM, per germline. Here the CDR3 DNA reads TGTGCCAGCAGTTTATGGGAGGACAGGGGCACAGATACGCAGTATTTT. Amino acid sequence: CASSLWEDRGTDTQYF.

This clone was counted a few times. The rearrangement links TRBV7-9 to TRBJ1-4; D may be TRBD1 (6 bases). The germline V gene has CDR1 SEHNR and CDR2 FQNEAQ (reference sequence). Trimming shortened V by 1 base and J by 8 bases, and 11 bases separated the two germline ends. This CDR3 region has 14 residues. The CDR3 DNA reads TGTGCCAGCAGCTTAGGCAGGGGACGGGAAAAACTGTTTTTT. It yields the protein CASSLGRGREKLFF.

This clone was counted between two and nine times. The chain has TRBV25-1 and TRBJ2-7; 9 bases are shared with TRBD1. CDR1 is MGHDK, CDR2 SYGVNS, per germline. V shed 7 bases and J 8 bases; nucleotides not matched to a gene: 18. The CDR3 extends over 16 amino acids. The CDR3, as DNA: TGTGCCAGCATCGAATTGGGGACAGGGCTCGGGTTTCAGCAGTACTTC. Protein product: CASIELGTGLGFQQYF.

The chain links TRBV20-1 to TRBJ1-1, with D perhaps TRBD1 (6 bases). The CDR3 totals 11 residues. CDR1 is DFQATT and CDR2 is SNEGSKA in the germline V gene (reference sequence). V was pared by 3 bases and J by 11 bases, with 13 bases between. In nucleotides, the CDR3 is TGCAGTGCTAGTGTCGGGGGGCCGGCTTTCTTT. Protein sequence: CSASVGGPAFF.

This clone turned up a few times. This sequence joins TRBV2 and TRBJ1-5, with 9 positions matching TRBD1. V shed 6 bases and J 7 bases; nucleotides not matched to a gene: 10. CDR1 is SNHLY, CDR2 FYNNEI, per germline. This CDR3 is built from 15 residues. CDR3 coding DNA: TGTGCCAGCAGCGCAACCGGGACAGGGTACCAGCCCCAGCATTTT. Protein: CASSATGTGYQPQHF.

The genes are TRBV6-5 and TRBJ2-7, with 9 bases identical to TRBD1. This CDR3 contains 16 residues. V shed 0 bases and J 3 bases; nucleotides not matched to a gene: 6. CDR1 is MNHEY and CDR2 is SVGAGI in the germline V gene. The CDR3, as DNA: TGTGCCAGCAGTTACTCGAAGGACAGGGGAGGCTACGAGCAGTACTTC. Amino acids: CASSYSKDRGGYEQYF.

This clone has a handful of counts. The chain is built from TRBV28 and TRBJ1-1; D is uncertain. The length of the CDR3 is 11 residues. V was trimmed by 4 bases and J by 7 bases, leaving 7 bases between them. In germline, CDR1 is MDHEN, CDR2 SYDVKM. DNA of the CDR3: TGTGCCAGCAGTTCGACACTTGAAGCTTTCTTT. This translates into CASSSTLEAFF.

The chain recombines TRBV18 with TRBJ2-1, with 12 bases matching TRBD2. Trimming took 2 bases from V and 0 from J; bases not matched to a gene: 17. Germline values: CDR1 KGHSH, CDR2 LQKENI. The CDR3 runs 22 residues. CDR3 sequence reads: CASSPRQGEETSGGSSYNEQFF. DNA for the CDR3: TGTGCCAGCTCACCAAGACAGGGCGAAGAGACTAGCGGGGGCAGCTCCTACAATGAGCAGTTCTTC.

V gene TRBV5-4 combines with J gene TRBJ2-7, with 8 bases lining up with TRBD2. Germline loops: CDR1 SGHNT, CDR2 YYREEE (reference sequence). CDR3 length: 14 amino acids. V was clipped by 7 bases and J by 3 bases; unmatched bases: 9. For the CDR3, the DNA is TGTGCCAGCCACCCACCGGGACTAGTCTACGAGCAGTACTTC. As protein: CASHPPGLVYEQYF.

J is TRBJ2-1 and V is TRBV9; TRBD2 matches at 7 bases. The CDR3 is 15 residues long. Germline values: CDR1 SGDLS, CDR2 YYNGEE. V trimming: 0 bases; J trimming: 1 base; junction bases outside the gene matches: 1. CDR3 sequence (DNA): TGTGCCAGCAGCGTAGACGGGAGGTCCTACAATGAGCAGTTCTTC. Translation gives CASSVDGRSYNEQFF.

The chain couples TRBV7-6 to TRBJ1-5; weak D call: TRBD1 (5 bases). This CDR3 contains 17 residues. Germline V gives CDR1 SGHVS, CDR2 FNYEAQ. The germline V and J ends were trimmed by 2 bases and 1 base, with 15 bases remaining between them. The CDR3: CASSLSPAGASNQPQHF. The CDR3 DNA sequence: TGTGCCAGCAGCTTAAGTCCTGCCGGGGCGAGCAATCAGCCCCAGCATTTT.